The T cell receptor beta chain described here comes from a study of T-cell memory formation after mild COVID-19 listed by TCRdb under 2021. As for the study more broadly: Most TCR sequence clusters were specific to one of the two donors. T-cell clones expanding and contracting after mild COVID-19 in two donors were tracked by longitudinal TCRalpha and TCRbeta repertoire sequencing. The cohort comprised two young, previously healthy adult volunteers, one female and one male.

Ficoll-Paque density gradient centrifugation was the method used to isolate PBMCs. Overall results and qualifications from the work: Some responding clones were detected in pre-infection memory, which suggested that pre-existing cross-reactive memory T cells had joined the SARS-CoV-2 response. Contracting CD4+ clones were found mainly in CM and EM memory subsets, while CD8+ clones were enriched in EMRA. The study included only a couple of mild cases, and larger cohorts that include severe cases with pre-infection samples were judged to be necessary. The second-wave clones that peaked on day 37 were not confirmed to be SARS-CoV-2 specific. From day 15 to 85, contracting clones showed balanced CD4/CD8 phenotypes, whereas a second wave of clones that expanded from day 15 to 37 leaned towards CD4+.

The instrument was an Illumina NovaSeq 6000. Using 5'RACE with constant-segment primers, TCRalpha and TCRbeta cDNA libraries were constructed, with sample barcodes and unique molecular identifiers added in the process. RNA was extracted from every sample with Trizol reagent. The libraries were amplified in two PCR steps, and the second step added a second sample barcode and Illumina TruSeq adapters. The libraries were sequenced on an Illumina NovaSeq using 2 x 150 bp paired-end reads. As for the original processing: Demultiplexing of reads and collapsing into UMI-guided consensus sequences were performed with migec v1.2.7. Using mixcr v2.1.11, UMI consensuses were aligned to TRA and TRB V and J templates and then assembled into clonotypes. Expanded or contracted clonotypes were those called significant by both edgeR and NoisET, with noise models trained on biological replicates. edgeR calls used a false discovery rate-adjusted p below 0.01 and a log2 fold-change threshold of 1. As an exploratory analysis of dynamics, max-normalized trajectories of the 1000 most abundant clonotypes were examined with PCA combined with hierarchical clustering. The CD4 or CD8 phenotype of responding clones was assigned using the separately sequenced CD4+ and CD8+ repertoires. The public reads were quality trimmed at Q25 with fastp and then assembled into clones with MiXCR by TCRdb, keeping productive beta chains. Identical CDR3 protein sequences are pooled into one entry, listed with their most common genes and DNA. The V and J calls come from TCRdb's annotation, not from the publication. Within this sample are just under 150,000 distinct CDR3 sequences, with around 21% of them counted one time only. Of the sample, over 2% falls within the top ten clones.

Counted from cysteine to phenylalanine, this CDR3 has 20 amino acids. Solely the CDR3 DNA is kept, with 60 bases framed from the first base. V is cut back by 4 bases and J by 0 bases, with 16 bases in the junction unmatched. The CDR1 and CDR2 encoded by the germline V gene are SGHRS and YFSETQ. On this clonotype itself: Its cognate antigen has yet to be identified. No per-base quality is available; no much larger clone lies one base away.

Sequenced sample: PBMCs or a T cell subset sorted from them (not recorded which). This receptor chain uses TRBV5-1 and TRBJ2-1; TRBD2 aligns with 10 central bases. The receptor was derived from an adult woman who had mild COVID-19 (a few samples of this study predate the infection). The sample titles of this study are shuffled in the database, so cell type and time point are left out; the donor was told from shared clones. The base sequence is TGCGCCAGCAGCCCCCTTGGGGGGGGACTAGCGCCCAACTCCTACAATGAGCAGTTCTTC. Translated, this is CASSPLGGGLAPNSYNEQFF.